The 17 T cell receptor beta chains listed next were all sequenced from one sample in a study of blood T cell repertoires in COVID-19. The method was immunoSEQ multiplex PCR; TCRdb's version includes in-frame clones alone and lacks a portion of them. This table has tens of thousands of clones, around 77% appearing once. Material for sequencing was peripheral blood. All receptors come from a man between 65 and 85 years old with active or convalescent COVID-19.

The chain uses TRBV5-6 and TRBJ2-2, with 11 bases identical to TRBD1. Germline CDR1 is SGHDT and CDR2 is YYEEEE. V shed 5 bases and J 7 bases; nucleotides not matched to a gene: 7. There are 15 residues in the CDR3. This CDR3 is CASSWTGGSGGELFF. CDR3 coding DNA: TGTGCCAGCAGTTGGACAGGGGGCTCTGGCGGGGAGCTGTTTTTT.

The rearrangement joins TRBV11-3 to TRBJ2-5; a possible D gene is TRBD1 (6 bases). The CDR3 totals 12 residues. In germline, CDR1 is SGHNT, CDR2 YENEEA. The V end was cut by 5 bases, the J end by 10 bases, with 14 bases between. The CDR3 spells CASSPGKQGQYF. The CDR3 DNA reads as TGTGCCAGCAGCCCGGGTAAACAGGGCCAGTACTTC.

The chain is built from TRBV27 and TRBJ2-2; D ambiguous. There are 11 residues in the CDR3. The V gene's germline CDR1 is MNHEY and CDR2 SMNVEV (reference sequence). Trimming shortened V by 4 bases and J by 6 bases, and 3 bases separated the two germline ends. The CDR3 spells CASSSAGELFF. CDR3 in DNA: TGTGCCAGCAGTTCAGCCGGGGAGCTGTTTTTT.

The V and J genes are TRBV5-1 and TRBJ1-6, with 8 nucleotides matching TRBD1. This CDR3 spans 14 amino acids. J was trimmed by 7 bases and V by 4 bases; bases with no gene match: 4. In germline, CDR1 is SGHRS, CDR2 YFSETQ. The CDR3 sequence: CASSADRGNSPLHF. The CDR3 region has the DNA TGCGCCAGCAGCGCTGACAGGGGAAATTCACCCCTCCACTTT.

The V and J genes are TRBV2 and TRBJ1-5; the match to TRBD1 covers 7 bases. The CDR3 spans 15 residues. Trimming cost V 2 bases and J 4 bases; bases outside gene matches: 5. Germline V gene data show CDR1 as SNHLY and CDR2 as FYNNEI. Here the CDR3 DNA reads TGTGCCAGCAGTGAAAGGGACAGCCTAAATCAGCCCCAGCATTTT. It translates to CASSERDSLNQPQHF.

This chain connects TRBV6-5 to TRBJ2-5; 11 nucleotides match TRBD2. This CDR3 has 15 residues. Germline V CDR1 and CDR2: MNHEY, SVGAGI. V was clipped by 8 bases and J by 4 bases; unmatched bases: 9. The CDR3 nucleotides read TGTGCCAGCCGCCCTAGCGGGGGGAGGGTAGAGACCCAGTACTTC. It encodes CASRPSGGRVETQYF.

The V call is TRBV7-3, the J call TRBJ2-1, with D tentatively TRBD1 (7 bases). The CDR3 sequence is 13 residues long. Trimming left V 2 bases short and J 8 bases short, with 10 bases between. CDR1 is SGHTA and CDR2 is FQGTGA in the germline V gene. The CDR3 spells CASSLDREDEQFF. The CDR3 nucleotides are TGTGCCAGCAGCTTAGACAGGGAGGATGAGCAGTTCTTC. Together with reference TRBV7-3 and TRBJ2-1, the CDR3 gives the full variable domain: GAGVSQTPSNKVTEKGKYVELRCDPISGHTALYWYRQSLGQGPEFLIYFQGTGAADDSGLPNDRFFAVRPEGSVSTLKIQRTERGDSAVYLCASSLDREDEQFFGPGTRLTVL.

This clone was recorded a few times. CDR3 loop: CASRAQGSGNTIYF. The CDR3 nucleotides read TGTGCCAGCAGGGCACAGGGATCTGGAAACACCATATATTTT. This chain connects TRBV28 to TRBJ1-3; perhaps TRBD1 as D (6 bases). The CDR3 contains 14 residues. From germline, CDR1 is MDHEN and CDR2 SYDVKM. Trimming pared 6 bases from V and 1 base from J, leaving 10 bases between.

The rearrangement links TRBV28 to TRBJ1-5; 7 nucleotides agree with TRBD1. V gave up 6 bases and J gave up 8 bases; unmatched junction bases: 7. The germline CDR1 and CDR2 sequences are MDHEN and SYDVKM. The CDR3 contains 13 residues. CDR3 sequence (DNA): TGTGCCAGCAGGAACGACAGGGCGGAGCCCCAGCATTTT. Its translation is CASRNDRAEPQHF.

The V and J genes are TRBV6-5 and TRBJ1-2; D remains ambiguous. CDR3 length: 12 residues. V lost 7 bases and J 3 bases, leaving 9 bases between the germline ends. From germline, CDR1 is MNHEY and CDR2 SVGAGI. CDR3 sequence: CASMSRDYGYTF. The CDR3 DNA sequence: TGTGCCAGCATGAGCCGGGACTATGGCTACACCTTC.

The rearrangement uses TRBV2 and TRBJ2-1, with TRBD1 as a possible D gene (6 bases). Germline V gene data show CDR1 as SNHLY and CDR2 as FYNNEI. Trimming removed 0 bases at V and 7 bases at J, with 13 bases between. The CDR3 is made up of 15 amino acids. The CDR3 protein is CASSEAPGHKNEQFF. CDR3 nucleotide sequence: TGTGCCAGCAGTGAAGCCCCGGGACATAAAAATGAGCAGTTCTTC. Supplemented by reference TRBV2 and TRBJ2-1, the full variable domain reads EPEVTQTPSHQVTQMGQEVILRCVPISNHLYFYWYRQILGQKVEFLVSFYNNEISEKSEIFDDQFSVERPDGSNFTLKIRSTKLEDSAMYFCASSEAPGHKNEQFFGPGTRLTVL.

In this sample, this clone turned up a few times. The chain uses TRBV6-5 and TRBJ1-5; 8 bases align to TRBD1. The V gene end was trimmed by 5 bases and the J gene end by 7 bases; junction bases not matched to a gene: 10. The CDR3 is 15 amino acids. Per the germline V gene, CDR1 is MNHEY and CDR2 is SVGAGI. The CDR3 region has the DNA TGTGCCAGCAGTAGGACAGGGCGGGCGGAACAGCCCCAGCATTTT. Encoded protein: CASSRTGRAEQPQHF.

This chain joins TRBV7-6 and TRBJ1-1; 7 nucleotides line up with TRBD1. V gave up 5 bases and J gave up 5 bases; unmatched junction bases: 8. CDR3 size: 14 residues. Germline V gene data show CDR1 as SGHVS and CDR2 as FNYEAQ. CDR3 loop: CASSPTGRETEAFF. The CDR3 nucleotides read TGTGCCAGCAGCCCGACAGGGAGAGAGACTGAAGCTTTCTTT.

The chain uses TRBV25-1 and TRBJ2-3; D may be TRBD2 (6 bases). CDR1 is MGHDK and CDR2 is SYGVNS in the germline V gene. CDR3 length: 17 residues. Trimming removed 2 bases at V and 4 bases at J, with 19 bases between. The CDR3 here is CASSETSGLGGADTQYF. CDR3 in DNA: TGTGCCAGCAGTGAAACCTCGGGACTTGGCGGGGCAGATACGCAGTATTTT.

The chain has TRBV24-1 and TRBJ2-1, with a weak D call TRBD2 (6 bases). CDR3 length: 16 residues. CDR1 and CDR2 from the germline V gene are KGHDR and SFDVKD. V dropped 2 bases and J dropped 0 bases, with 10 bases sitting between them. The CDR3 nucleotides are TGTGCCACCAGTGATTGGGTGGAGGGCTCCTACAATGAGCAGTTCTTC. Translating gives CATSDWVEGSYNEQFF.

J is TRBJ2-1 and V is TRBV9, with 9 bases that match TRBD2. V shed 4 bases, J shed 3 bases, and the junction held 8 bases outside the gene matches. Germline V lookup: CDR1 SGDLS, CDR2 YYNGEE. The CDR3 consists of 16 residues. This chain's CDR3 is CASSQSGGTNYNEQFF. CDR3 nucleotides: TGTGCCAGCAGCCAAAGCGGGGGGACTAACTACAATGAGCAGTTCTTC.

This sequence joins TRBV5-6 and TRBJ1-4; D perhaps matches TRBD1 (6 bases). This CDR3 region has 14 residues. V lost 4 bases, J lost 10 bases, and 17 bases lay in between. Looked up from germline, CDR1 is SGHDT and CDR2 is YYEEEE. The chain's CDR3 is CASSQGTISAKLFF. Written as DNA, the CDR3 is TGTGCCAGCAGCCAAGGGACAATTTCAGCAAAACTGTTTTTT.